The entry that follows covers one T cell receptor beta chain sequence. Per the study methods: Quantification of nucleated cells was approximated via reference gene primer amplification. Measured with immunoSEQ multiplex PCR; TCRdb has only the in-frame clones, and not every one. Clone size and the V and J calls come from that table; the DNA yielded D and trimming. The sample holds about 200,000 clones; roughly 84% are singletons and the top ten take 20%. The data derive from a study of blood T cell repertoires in COVID-19. Study-wide context: The origin of the acute and convalescent COVID-19 samples was the United States, Italy and Spain.

CDR3 size: 18 residues. V was shortened by 0 bases and J by 0 bases, with 17 bases between the two germline ends. Germline CDR1 reads SGHKS; CDR2 reads YYEKEE (reference sequence). Sequencing was done on a sample of peripheral blood. The sequence was collected from a human donor in a cohort sampled during active COVID-19. The chain recombines TRBV5-5 with TRBJ2-3, with D possibly TRBD2 on 5 matching bases. The CDR3 protein is CASSLDGYGGSSTDTQYF. CDR3 DNA sequence: TGTGCCAGCAGCTTGGACGGTTACGGAGGTTCTAGCACAGATACGCAGTATTTT.